This T cell receptor (beta chain) stems from a study of T cell repertoires in cytomegalovirus infection. Study-wide background: Carrying CMV and the relevant HLA type showed in public TCR beta signatures.

CDR1 and CDR2 from the germline V gene are KGHSH and LQKENI. V lost 6 bases, J lost 6 bases, and 6 bases stayed unmatched. CDR3 length: 14 amino acids. In its sample, this clonotype was seen a few times. Antigen specificity is unknown. Findings of the study overall: There were HLA-C-restricted CMV-specific TCR beta clonotypes dominating the ex vivo response. Carriers of CMV plus the relevant HLA were identified by cumulative public TCR beta family frequency.

One entry per CDR3 protein results from TCRdb running MiXCR on the reads. The table shows 350,000 to 500,000 distinct CDR3 sequences, with approximately 31% occurring only once. This TCR was sampled from a human donor in good health (CMV status not recorded). Some clones in this sample may be carry-over from other donors' samples. The chain employs TRBV18 and TRBJ2-1; 9 bases are shared with TRBD1. Specimen: PBMCs. CDR3: CASSRTGGPNEQFF. The CDR3 bases are TGTGCCAGCTCCCGAACAGGGGGCCCCAATGAGCAGTTCTTC.